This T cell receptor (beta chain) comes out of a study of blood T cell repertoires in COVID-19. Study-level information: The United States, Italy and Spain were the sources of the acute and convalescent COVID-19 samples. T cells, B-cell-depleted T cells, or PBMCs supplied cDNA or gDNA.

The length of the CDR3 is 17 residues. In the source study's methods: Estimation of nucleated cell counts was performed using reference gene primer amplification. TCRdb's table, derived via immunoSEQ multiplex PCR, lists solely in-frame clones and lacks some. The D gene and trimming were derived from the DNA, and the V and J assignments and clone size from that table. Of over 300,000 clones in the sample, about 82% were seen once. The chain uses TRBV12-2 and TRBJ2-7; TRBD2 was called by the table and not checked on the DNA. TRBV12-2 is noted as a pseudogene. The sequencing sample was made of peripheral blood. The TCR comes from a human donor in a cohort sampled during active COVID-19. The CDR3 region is CASRSLTSGGFSYEQYF. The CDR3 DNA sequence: TGTGCAAGTCGCTCACTGACTAGCGGGGGATTTTCCTACGAGCAGTACTTC.